Shown below are 32 T cell receptor beta chains from a single sample sequenced in a study of blood T cells in healthy people across ages. A second PCR, run for roughly 7 to 11 cycles, used a sample-barcoded 5' primer plus a J-beta primer mix. TCRdb reprocessed the 5' RACE reads via MiXCR and lists one record per CDR3 protein. The sample shows around 990,000 distinct CDR3 sequences, about 25% of them seen only once. This sample also belongs to another study, concerning T cells of mothers and their children.

Input material: blood. The receptors shown here come from a girl aged 2 to 9 in good health.

The chain has TRBV27 and TRBJ2-1, with 7 bases aligning to TRBD2. Germline V CDR1 and CDR2: MNHEY, SMNVEV (reference sequence). V lost 2 bases, J lost 5 bases, and 15 bases stayed unmatched. CDR3 length: 18 residues. The CDR3 spells CASSLRPSSGGPHNEQFF. For the CDR3, the DNA is TGTGCCAGCAGTTTACGCCCCTCTAGCGGAGGACCTCACAATGAGCAGTTCTTC.

This clonotype has ten or more counts. The gene calls are TRBV9 and TRBJ2-7; D may be TRBD1 (5 bases). This CDR3 is built from 14 residues. Trimming removed 3 bases at V and 0 bases at J, with 10 bases between. Germline V gene lookup returns CDR1 SGDLS and CDR2 YYNGEE. The CDR3 DNA follows: TGTGCCAGCAGCGCCGACAGTGCCTCCTACGAGCAGTACTTC. This translates into CASSADSASYEQYF.

CDR3 amino acids: CASSLALGLAEQFF. The CDR3 bases are TGTGCCAGCAGCTTAGCGCTTGGGCTAGCGGAGCAGTTCTTC. The chain combines TRBV7-9 with TRBJ2-1, with D possibly matching TRBD2 (6 bases). The CDR3 sequence is 14 residues long. Trimming took off 0 bases at V and 10 bases at J, with 13 bases between the two ends. Germline CDR1 reads SEHNR; CDR2 reads FQNEAQ (reference sequence).

About this clonotype itself: Relative to the germline gene, one junction end is altered; a read error may explain this. The V and J genes are TRBV28 and TRBJ2-7; TRBD2 matches at 8 bases. The CDR3 has 14 residues. Germline CDR1 MDHEN, CDR2 SYDVKM. For the CDR3, the DNA is TGTGCTAGCAGTTTTCGGGAGGGCCCCTACGAGCAGTACTTC. This sequence encodes CASSFREGPYEQYF.

This clonotype has only a few counts. The CDR3 DNA is TGTGCCAGCAGCTCCTCTCCGGGCTACGAGCAGTACTTC. Its protein is CASSSSPGYEQYF. This chain connects TRBV5-5 to TRBJ2-7, with unresolved D. This CDR3 spans 13 amino acids. Germline-derived CDR1 and CDR2 are SGHKS and YYEKEE (reference sequence). The germline V and J ends were trimmed by 3 bases and 3 bases, with 10 bases remaining between them.

This clonotype was observed a single time. Since a much larger clone is just one base distant, this may be a read error. The V call is TRBV6-6, the J call TRBJ2-7, with 7 bases lining up with TRBD1. CDR3 length: 12 amino acids. Germline V gene sequence: CDR1 MNHNY, CDR2 SVGAGI (reference sequence). V lost 5 bases and J lost 3; bases outside the gene matches: 1. The CDR3 region is CASSGQDYEQYF. The CDR3 DNA is TGTGCCAGCAGTGGACAGGACTACGAGCAGTACTTC.

The chain has TRBV7-9 and TRBJ1-4, with a possible D match to TRBD1 (6 bases). The CDR3 loop spans 14 amino acids. V was clipped by 5 bases and J by 8 bases, with 15 bases between them. The germline gives CDR1 SEHNR, CDR2 FQNEAQ (reference sequence). The CDR3 region is CASSTWTEEEKLFF. CDR3 DNA: TGTGCCAGCAGCACTTGGACAGAGGAGGAAAAACTGTTTTTT.

The rearrangement links TRBV24-1 to TRBJ2-2; a possible D gene is TRBD1 (6 bases). V lost 3 bases, J lost 6 bases, and 13 bases lay in between. The length of the CDR3 is 15 residues. Germline V gene lookup returns CDR1 KGHDR and CDR2 SFDVKD. CDR3 DNA sequence: TGTGCCACCAGTGATCCAGGACAGTCCCCCGGGGAGCTGTTTTTT. It encodes CATSDPGQSPGELFF.

This clonotype was observed at least ten times. The rearrangement joins TRBV7-2 to TRBJ2-7; no definite D call. This CDR3 region has 15 residues. CDR1 and CDR2 (germline): SGHTA, FQGNSA. V was cut by 2 bases and J by 5 bases, with 16 bases left in between. CDR3 sequence: CASSLRSPAVHEQYF. The CDR3 nucleotides are TGTGCCAGCAGCTTAAGGTCCCCGGCGGTTCACGAGCAGTACTTC. Based on the CDR3 plus reference TRBV7-2 and TRBJ2-7, the full variable domain is GAGVSQSPSNKVTEKGKDVELRCDPISGHTALYWYRQSLGQGLEFLIYFQGNSAPDKSGLPSDRFSAERTGGSVSTLTIQRTQQEDSAVYLCASSLRSPAVHEQYFGPGTRLTVT.

This clonotype has a handful of counts. A junction end diverges from the germline sequence, so it may reflect a read error. The chain links TRBV29-1 to TRBJ2-7; the match to TRBD2 covers 7 bases. Germline CDR1 and CDR2: SQVTM and ANQGSEA. The CDR3 runs 11 residues. CDR3 sequence: CSVGGDYEQCF. The DNA of the CDR3 is TGCAGCGTTGGGGGGGACTACGAGCAGTGCTTC.

The chain has TRBV4-1 and TRBJ2-5, with TRBD2 matching 9 bases. The J call may not be correct, given that the DNA end is closer to TRBJ2-7. Germline-derived CDR1 and CDR2 are MGHRA and YSYEKL. The CDR3 length is 15 residues. Here the CDR3 reads CASSQVSSGNVEQYF. The CDR3, as DNA: TGCGCCAGCAGCCAAGTGTCTAGCGGGAACGTCGAGCAGTACTTC.

The CDR3 region has the DNA TGTGCCAGCAGTGTGGGACTAGCGGGAGCCTCCAAGGGGGCAGATACGCAGTATTTT. As protein: CASSVGLAGASKGADTQYF. V gene TRBV2 combines with J gene TRBJ2-3; 14 positions agree with TRBD2. Germline V gives CDR1 SNHLY, CDR2 FYNNEI. The CDR3 runs to 19 residues. V shed 4 bases, J shed 4 bases, and the junction held 13 bases outside the gene matches.

The gene calls are TRBV11-2 and TRBJ2-7; D not resolved. Trimming shortened V by 5 bases and J by 8 bases, and 13 bases separated the two germline ends. The germline CDR1 and CDR2 sequences are SGHAT and FQNNGV. The CDR3 runs to 12 residues. The CDR3 spells CASSQTDRKQYF. The CDR3 DNA sequence: TGTGCCAGCAGCCAGACGGATCGTAAGCAGTACTTC.

The chain couples TRBV29-1 to TRBJ2-1; 7 bases match TRBD1. The CDR3 is 13 residues long. Germline CDR1 SQVTM, CDR2 ANQGSEA. The CDR3 DNA reads as TGCGCATCGACAGGGTTTGGGGACAATGAGCAGTTCTTC. This translates into CASTGFGDNEQFF.

The chain uses TRBV28 and TRBJ1-6, with TRBD1 as a possible D gene (6 bases). CDR1 is MDHEN, CDR2 SYDVKM, per germline. The CDR3 is 14 amino acids. V lost 3 bases, J lost 5 bases, and 8 bases lay in between. CDR3 sequence reads: CASSFWTDNSPLHF. The CDR3, as DNA: TGTGCCAGCAGTTTCTGGACAGATAATTCACCCCTCCACTTT. Full variable domain (missing parts from reference TRBV28 and TRBJ1-6): DVKVTQSSRYLVKRTGEKVFLECVQDMDHENMFWYRQDPGLGLRLIYFSYDVKMKEKGDIPEGYSVSREKKERFSLILESASTNQTSMYLCASSFWTDNSPLHFGNGTRLTVT.

This clonotype was seen a handful of times. This chain joins TRBV6-5 and TRBJ2-7, with D perhaps being TRBD1 or TRBD2 (5 bases each). The V gene lost 4 bases and the J gene lost 0 bases, with 13 bases spanning the gap. Per germline, CDR1 MNHEY and CDR2 SVGAGI. CDR3 length equals 15 residues. CDR3 amino acids: CASSSGQALSYEQYF. In DNA, the CDR3 is TGTGCCAGCAGTTCGGGGCAGGCCCTCTCCTACGAGCAGTACTTC.

This clonotype was counted a few times. J is TRBJ1-2 and V is TRBV25-1; 7 nucleotides align to TRBD1. The junction had 9 bases not matched to a gene; V was cut back by 6 bases and J by 5 bases. The germline V gene encodes CDR1 MGHDK and CDR2 SYGVNS. The length of the CDR3 is 14 residues. Here the CDR3 reads CASRRGGGPYGYTF. The CDR3 DNA is TGTGCCAGCAGGAGAGGAGGGGGCCCTTATGGCTACACCTTC.

This clonotype has only a few counts. The J gene is TRBJ2-5, the V gene TRBV20-1, with 7 positions matching TRBD2. The assigned J gene may be wrong: the sequence end matches TRBJ2-1 better. The germline CDR1 and CDR2 sequences are DFQATT and SNEGSKA (reference sequence). The CDR3 has 14 residues. The DNA for the CDR3 is TGCAGTGGGCTCGGGCTAGCGGAATACAATGAGCAGTTCTTC. Translating it yields CSGLGLAEYNEQFF.

This clonotype occurred a few times. An end of the junction differs from the germline gene, which may be a read error. The DNA for the CDR3 is TGCGCCACCAGTGATTCTAGCGGGGTGATTGACAATGAGCAGTTCTTC. This encodes CATSDSSGVIDNEQFF. J is TRBJ2-1 and V is TRBV24-1; 9 positions match TRBD2. From germline, CDR1 is KGHDR and CDR2 SFDVKD. This CDR3 comprises 16 residues.

This chain links TRBV7-2 with TRBJ2-4, with 9 bases fitting TRBD1. In germline, CDR1 is SGHTA, CDR2 FQGNSA. V trimming: 1 base; J trimming: 3 bases; junction bases outside the gene matches: 10. There are 18 residues in the CDR3. The CDR3 is CASSLVLGTGMGKNIQYF. CDR3 DNA: TGTGCCAGCAGCTTAGTACTGGGGACAGGGATGGGCAAAAACATTCAGTACTTC.

This clonotype was seen a handful of times. V usage is TRBV28 and J usage is TRBJ2-1, with 9 positions matching TRBD1. Germline-derived CDR1 and CDR2 are MDHEN and SYDVKM. The ends lost 4 bases at V and 7 bases at J; junction bases unmatched: 8. This CDR3 has 15 amino acids. The CDR3 sequence is CASSSDRGIWNEQFF. DNA of the CDR3: TGTGCCAGCAGTTCCGACAGGGGGATCTGGAATGAGCAGTTCTTC.

The gene calls are TRBV20-1 and TRBJ2-7; D might be TRBD1 or TRBD2, each matching 5 bases. The CDR3 has 13 amino acids. Germline loops: CDR1 DFQATT, CDR2 SNEGSKA (reference sequence). The V and J ends lost 3 bases and 3 bases respectively, with 12 bases between them. This CDR3 reads CSASVRDLYEQYF. The CDR3 bases are TGCAGTGCTAGTGTGAGGGACCTCTACGAGCAGTACTTC.

This clonotype has at least ten counts. This sequence joins TRBV29-1 and TRBJ2-2; 7 bases are a match to TRBD1. The V gene's germline CDR1 is SQVTM and CDR2 ANQGSEA. This CDR3 is built from 12 residues. The junction had 1 base not matched to a gene; V was cut back by 4 bases and J by 5 bases. The CDR3 region has the DNA TGCAGCGTTGTCAGGGGGACCGGGGAGCTGTTTTTT. It translates to CSVVRGTGELFF.

This clonotype was detected a few times. V and J are TRBV24-1 and TRBJ2-5, with 8 bases aligning to TRBD2. J was trimmed by 7 bases and V by 12 bases; bases with no gene match: 21. The germline V gene encodes CDR1 KGHDR and CDR2 SFDVKD. The CDR3 has 16 amino acids. CDR3 in amino acids: CAPGIEREPPDATQYF. The CDR3 nucleotides are TGTGCCCCGGGGATCGAGCGGGAGCCTCCTGACGCGACCCAGTACTTC.

The chain joins TRBV5-1 to TRBJ2-5; D ambiguous. The germline CDR1 and CDR2 sequences are SGHRS and YFSETQ. The CDR3 is 14 residues long. V lost 2 bases, J lost 2 bases, and 10 bases lay in between. CDR3 DNA: TGCGCCAGCAGCTTAACAGCTTTTCAAGAGACCCAGTACTTC. Residues: CASSLTAFQETQYF.

This clonotype came up a few times. The chain couples TRBV4-1 to TRBJ2-7; weak D call: TRBD1 (6 bases). V lost 4 bases, J lost 2 bases, and 12 bases lay in between. The CDR3 contains 14 residues. Germline V gene data show CDR1 as MGHRA and CDR2 as YSYEKL. The CDR3 sequence is CASSPSKGAYEQYF. The DNA of the CDR3 is TGCGCCAGCAGCCCTTCCAAGGGGGCCTACGAGCAGTACTTC.

The gene calls are TRBV9 and TRBJ2-5; 10 nucleotides match TRBD2. The CDR3 has 18 amino acids. CDR1 is SGDLS and CDR2 is YYNGEE in the germline V gene. The J segment lost 11 bases and the V segment lost 4 bases, leaving 23 bases of the junction unmatched. Here the CDR3 DNA reads TGTGCCAGCAGCCCTATAGTCGGGACTAGCGACCTTCTCGTCGTGCAGTACTTC. This sequence encodes CASSPIVGTSDLLVVQYF.

This clonotype was recorded a few times. The chain couples TRBV3-1 to TRBJ2-5; D gene unclear. The end of the DNA is better explained by TRBJ2-1, so the J call may be wrong. The CDR3 covers 13 residues. Germline loops: CDR1 LGHDT, CDR2 YNNKEL (reference sequence). In DNA, the CDR3 is TGTGCCAGCAGCCTACTTGGGCGTGGTGAGCAGTTCTTC. Translation: CASSLLGRGEQFF.

This clonotype was counted a few times. A junction boundary mismatches the germline segment, possibly from a read error. V and J are TRBV7-9 and TRBJ2-7; 7 bases are shared with TRBD1. Germline loops: CDR1 SEHNR, CDR2 FQNEAQ (reference sequence). The CDR3 spans 15 residues. The CDR3 reads CASSPSTGERNEQCF. Written as DNA, the CDR3 is TGTGCCAGCAGCCCAAGCACAGGGGAGAGGAACGAGCAGTGCTTC.

The chain recombines TRBV5-1 with TRBJ2-7; a possible D gene is TRBD2 (6 bases). Trimming removed 3 bases from V and 6 bases from J, with 13 bases in between. Germline V gene data show CDR1 as SGHRS and CDR2 as YFSETQ. CDR3 size: 13 residues. The CDR3, as DNA: TGCGCCAGCAGCTGGGACTTAGCAAGCGAGCAGTACTTC. It encodes CASSWDLASEQYF.

This sequence joins TRBV29-1 and TRBJ1-2, with TRBD1 matching over 9 bases. There are 13 residues in the CDR3. Unmatched junction bases numbered 4, after V lost 3 bases and J lost 5 bases. Germline V lookup: CDR1 SQVTM, CDR2 ANQGSEA. As DNA, the CDR3 is TGCAGCGTTGAGGCCGGGACAGGGTATGGCTACACCTTC. Protein: CSVEAGTGYGYTF.

This chain links TRBV2 with TRBJ1-3; D unclear. The germline CDR1 and CDR2 sequences are SNHLY and FYNNEI. The CDR3 covers 12 residues. Trimming took off 10 bases at V and 4 bases at J, with 11 bases between the two ends. The CDR3 bases are TGTGCCAACCAAATTCAGGGAAACACCATATATTTT. It yields the protein CANQIQGNTIYF.